The 10 T cell receptor beta chains presented below share a single source sample, sequenced in a study of cytomegalovirus exposure and HLA in healthy donors. The PCR was carried out with 60 Vbeta primers and 13 Jbeta primers. The assay was immunoSEQ multiplex PCR, and TCRdb's table has in-frame clones only and misses some. This table holds about 220,000 clones, 65% to 75% found once. Sample: PBMCs. Every receptor here comes from a woman aged 30 to 39 in good health and CMV-seronegative.

J is TRBJ2-2 and V is TRBV25-1; 9 bases map to TRBD1. Germline lookup yields CDR1 MGHDK and CDR2 SYGVNS. The CDR3 covers 15 residues. After removal of 5 bases from V and 3 bases from J, the junction contained 4 bases not matched to a gene. The CDR3 sequence is CASSLQGAYTGELFF. In DNA form, the CDR3 reads TGTGCCAGCAGTCTACAGGGGGCTTACACCGGGGAGCTGTTTTTT.

This rearrangement joins TRBV2 to TRBJ2-3, with 9 bases identical to TRBD1. The CDR3 spans 15 residues. Germline trimming cut 6 bases from V and 0 bases from J; bases unmatched to any gene: 4. Germline V CDR1 and CDR2: SNHLY, FYNNEI. CDR3 amino acids: CASSPGTGSTDTQYF. The CDR3 bases are TGTGCCAGCAGCCCCGGGACAGGGAGCACAGATACGCAGTATTTT.

J is TRBJ2-3 and V is TRBV18; 7 bases fit TRBD1. The trim removed 5 bases at V and 2 bases at J, leaving 4 bases unmatched. The CDR3 runs 14 residues. Germline V gene lookup returns CDR1 KGHSH and CDR2 LQKENI. The CDR3 nucleotides are TGTGCCAGCTCAAGGGGGCTCACCACAGATACGCAGTATTTT. Amino acid sequence: CASSRGLTTDTQYF.

This chain joins TRBV5-6 and TRBJ1-1; TRBD1 might be the D (5 bases). V was clipped by 3 bases and J by 7 bases, with 19 bases between them. The CDR3 is made up of 15 amino acids. Germline V gives CDR1 SGHDT, CDR2 YYEEEE. CDR3 sequence (DNA): TGTGCCAGCAGCTCGTTGGGGGAGGGTCCTTATGAAGCTTTCTTT. This codes for CASSSLGEGPYEAFF.

The V gene is TRBV15, the J gene TRBJ2-3; possibly TRBD2 for D (7 bases). The CDR3 has 17 residues. The germline V gene has CDR1 LNHNV and CDR2 YYDKDF (reference sequence). V was pared by 3 bases and J by 2 bases, with 18 bases between. The chain's CDR3 is CATSSVGGGRFTDTQYF. For the CDR3, the DNA is TGTGCCACCAGCAGCGTCGGCGGGGGCCGCTTCACAGATACGCAGTATTTT.

V gene TRBV7-9 combines with J gene TRBJ1-1, with a weak D call TRBD1 (5 bases). Trimming pared 5 bases from V and 1 base from J, leaving 8 bases between. Germline-derived CDR1 and CDR2 are SEHNR and FQNEAQ (reference sequence). This CDR3 is 13 amino acids long. CDR3 loop: CASSQGGNTEAFF. The CDR3 nucleotides are TGTGCCAGCAGCCAGGGTGGGAACACTGAAGCTTTCTTT.

This sequence joins TRBV19 and TRBJ1-3; the match to TRBD1 covers 7 bases. Germline V CDR1 and CDR2: LNHDA, SQIVND (reference sequence). The length of the CDR3 is 16 residues. J gave up 0 bases and V 4 bases, and 6 bases lay outside the gene matches. The CDR3, as DNA: TGTGCCAGTAGTAGACCTGGACAGGCCTCTGGAAACACCATATATTTT. Translation gives CASSRPGQASGNTIYF.

This rearrangement joins TRBV6-5 to TRBJ1-6, with D perhaps TRBD1 (6 bases). Germline-derived CDR1 and CDR2 are MNHEY and SVGAGI. This CDR3 comprises 14 residues. The V and J ends lost 2 bases and 7 bases respectively, with 9 bases between them. The CDR3 here is CASSYEQGNSPLHF. The CDR3 DNA reads TGTGCCAGCAGTTACGAACAGGGAAATTCACCCCTCCACTTT.

Of note for this clone: The junction departs from the called germline gene at one end, perhaps through a read error. The chain has TRBV7-3 and TRBJ2-1; TRBD2 aligns across 8 bases. Germline lookup yields CDR1 SGHTA and CDR2 FQGTGA. The CDR3 has 17 amino acids. CDR3 sequence reads: CSSSRGGGVSSYNEQFF. The CDR3 bases are TGTTCCAGCAGCCGGGGGGGCGGGGTAAGCTCCTACAATGAGCAGTTCTTC. Based on the CDR3 plus reference TRBV7-3 and TRBJ2-1, the full variable domain is GAGVSQTPSNKVTEKGKYVELRCDPISGHTALYWYRQSLGQGPEFLIYFQGTGAADDSGLPNDRFFAVRPEGSVSTLKIQRTERGDSAVYLCSSSRGGGVSSYNEQFFGPGTRLTVL.

This CDR3 is CASSLPGQDGDTQYF. DNA of the CDR3: TGTGCCAGCAGTTTACCCGGACAGGACGGGGATACGCAGTATTTT. The genes are TRBV27 and TRBJ2-3, with 7 nucleotides matching TRBD1. Germline assignment: CDR1 MNHEY and CDR2 SMNVEV (reference sequence). CDR3 length equals 15 residues. The ends lost 2 bases at V and 6 bases at J; junction bases unmatched: 8.